This TCR beta chain comes out of a study of T cell responses to AZD1222 COVID-19 vaccine. Only in-frame clones appear in the TCRdb table, and some are missing; sequencing was by immunoSEQ multiplex PCR. Altogether 130,000 or so clones are present, about 86% being singletons, with the ten largest covering more than 10%. V was pared by 0 bases and J by 7 bases, with 10 bases between. CDR1 is SGHNT, CDR2 YYREEE, per germline (reference sequence). The CDR3 runs 13 residues. Study-level points and caveats: Repertoires were obtained solely post-peak T cell response. Clonal diversity may have been underestimated in mostly white British donors. Once two AZD1222 doses were given, Spike-specific TCR breadth and depth went up.

Concerning this clone: Antigen: not known.

This sequence was found in an adult in good health. This chain connects TRBV5-4 to TRBJ1-1; D possibly corresponds to TRBD1 (5 bases). Specimen: peripheral blood, collected on day 0 of AZD1222 vaccination. The CDR3 DNA follows: TGTGCCAGCAGCTTGGGTCAGGGAGGTGAAGCTTTCTTT. Protein sequence: CASSLGQGGEAFF. The variable domain in full, completed from reference TRBV5-4 and TRBJ1-1, reads ETGVTQSPTHLIKTRGQQVTLRCSSQSGHNTVSWYQQALGQGPQFIFQYYREEENGRGNFPPRFSGLQFPNYSSELNVNALELDDSALYLCASSLGQGGEAFFGQGTRLTVV.